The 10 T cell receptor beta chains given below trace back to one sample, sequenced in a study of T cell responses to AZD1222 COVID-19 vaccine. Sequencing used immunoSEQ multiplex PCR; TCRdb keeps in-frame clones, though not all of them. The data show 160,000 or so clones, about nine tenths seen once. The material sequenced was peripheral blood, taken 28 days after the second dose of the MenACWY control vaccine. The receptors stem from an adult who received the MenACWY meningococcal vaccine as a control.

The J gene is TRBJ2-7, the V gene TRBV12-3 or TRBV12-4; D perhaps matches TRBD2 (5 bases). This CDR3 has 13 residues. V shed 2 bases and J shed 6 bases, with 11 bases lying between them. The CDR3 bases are TGTGCCAGCAGTTTACAACTAGTGGGCGAGCAGTACTTC. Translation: CASSLQLVGEQYF.

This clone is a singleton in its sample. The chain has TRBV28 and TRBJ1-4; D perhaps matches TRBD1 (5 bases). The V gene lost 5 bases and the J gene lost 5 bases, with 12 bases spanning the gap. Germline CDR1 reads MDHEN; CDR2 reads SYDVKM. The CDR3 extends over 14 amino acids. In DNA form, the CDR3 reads TGTGCCAGCAGTAGTACCAGGGTAAATGAAAAACTGTTTTTT. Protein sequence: CASSSTRVNEKLFF. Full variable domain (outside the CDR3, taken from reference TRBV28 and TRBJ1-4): DVKVTQSSRYLVKRTGEKVFLECVQDMDHENMFWYRQDPGLGLRLIYFSYDVKMKEKGDIPEGYSVSREKKERFSLILESASTNQTSMYLCASSSTRVNEKLFFGSGTQLSVL.

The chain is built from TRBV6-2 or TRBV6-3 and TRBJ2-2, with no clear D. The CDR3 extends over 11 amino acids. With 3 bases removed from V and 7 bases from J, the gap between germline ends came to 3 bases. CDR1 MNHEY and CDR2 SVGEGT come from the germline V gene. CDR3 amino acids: CASSYFGELFF. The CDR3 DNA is TGTGCCAGCAGTTATTTCGGGGAGCTGTTTTTT.

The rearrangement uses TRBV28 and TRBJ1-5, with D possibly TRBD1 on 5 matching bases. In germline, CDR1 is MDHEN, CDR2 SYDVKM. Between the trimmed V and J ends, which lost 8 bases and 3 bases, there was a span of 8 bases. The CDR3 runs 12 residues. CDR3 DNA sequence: TGTGCCAGCGGGGGGTTCAATCAGCCCCAGCATTTT. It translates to CASGGFNQPQHF.

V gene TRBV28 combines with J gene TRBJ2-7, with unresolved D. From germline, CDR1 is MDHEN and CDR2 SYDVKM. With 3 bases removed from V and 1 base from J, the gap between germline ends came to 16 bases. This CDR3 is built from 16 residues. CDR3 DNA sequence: TGTGCCAGCAGTTTCCAAATTCGGCTAGGATCCTACGAGCAGTACTTC. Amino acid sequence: CASSFQIRLGSYEQYF. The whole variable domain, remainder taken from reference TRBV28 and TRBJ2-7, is DVKVTQSSRYLVKRTGEKVFLECVQDMDHENMFWYRQDPGLGLRLIYFSYDVKMKEKGDIPEGYSVSREKKERFSLILESASTNQTSMYLCASSFQIRLGSYEQYFGPGTRLTVT.

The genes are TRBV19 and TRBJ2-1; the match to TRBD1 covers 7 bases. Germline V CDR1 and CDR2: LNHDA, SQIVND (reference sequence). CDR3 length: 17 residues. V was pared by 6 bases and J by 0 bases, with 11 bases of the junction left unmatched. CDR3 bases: TGTGCCAGTAGCTATTTCCAGGGGGATAGCTCCTACAATGAGCAGTTCTTC. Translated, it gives CASSYFQGDSSYNEQFF.

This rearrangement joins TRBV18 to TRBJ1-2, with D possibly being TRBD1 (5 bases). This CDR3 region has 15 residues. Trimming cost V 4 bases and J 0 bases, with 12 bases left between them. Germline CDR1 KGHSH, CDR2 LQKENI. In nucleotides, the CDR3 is TGTGCCAGCTCACTCGGGACGGCGTCTAACTATGGCTACACCTTC. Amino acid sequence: CASSLGTASNYGYTF. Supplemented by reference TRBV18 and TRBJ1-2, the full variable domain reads NAGVMQNPRHLVRRRGQEARLRCSPMKGHSHVYWYRQLPEEGLKFMVYLQKENIIDESGMPKERFSAEFPKEGPSILRIQQVVRGDSAAYFCASSLGTASNYGYTFGSGTRLTVV.

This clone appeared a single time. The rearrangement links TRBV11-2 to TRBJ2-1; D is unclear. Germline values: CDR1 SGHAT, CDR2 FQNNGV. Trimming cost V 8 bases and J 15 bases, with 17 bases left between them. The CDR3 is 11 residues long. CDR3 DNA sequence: TGTGCCAGCTATCGGGTAGGGCTCCCGTTCTTC. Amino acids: CASYRVGLPFF.

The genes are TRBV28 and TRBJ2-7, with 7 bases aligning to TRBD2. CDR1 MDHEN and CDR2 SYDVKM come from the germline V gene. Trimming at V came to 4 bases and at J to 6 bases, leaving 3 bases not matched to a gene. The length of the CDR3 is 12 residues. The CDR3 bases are TGTGCCAGCAGTTATGGGAGGGGCGAGCAGTACTTC. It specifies CASSYGRGEQYF.

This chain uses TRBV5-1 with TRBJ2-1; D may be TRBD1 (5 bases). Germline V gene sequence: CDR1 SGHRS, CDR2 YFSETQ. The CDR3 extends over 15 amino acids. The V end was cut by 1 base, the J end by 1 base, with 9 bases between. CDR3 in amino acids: CASSLLGVSYNEQFF. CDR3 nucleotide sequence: TGCGCCAGCAGCTTGTTAGGGGTGTCCTACAATGAGCAGTTCTTC.